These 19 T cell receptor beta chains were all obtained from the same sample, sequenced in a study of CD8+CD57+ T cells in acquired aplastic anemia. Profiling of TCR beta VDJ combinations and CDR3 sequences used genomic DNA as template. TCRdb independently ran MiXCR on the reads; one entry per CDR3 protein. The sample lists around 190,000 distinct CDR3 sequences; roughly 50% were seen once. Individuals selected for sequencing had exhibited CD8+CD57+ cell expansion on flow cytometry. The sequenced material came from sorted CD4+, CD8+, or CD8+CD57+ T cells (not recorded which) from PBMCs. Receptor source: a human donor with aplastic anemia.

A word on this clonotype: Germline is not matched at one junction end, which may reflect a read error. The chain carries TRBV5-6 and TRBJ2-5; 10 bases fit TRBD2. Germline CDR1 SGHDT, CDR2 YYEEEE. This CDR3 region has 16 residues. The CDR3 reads CASSRRASGGQEAQYF. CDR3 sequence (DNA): TGTGCCAGCAGCCGGAGGGCTAGCGGGGGCCAAGAGGCCCAGTACTTC.

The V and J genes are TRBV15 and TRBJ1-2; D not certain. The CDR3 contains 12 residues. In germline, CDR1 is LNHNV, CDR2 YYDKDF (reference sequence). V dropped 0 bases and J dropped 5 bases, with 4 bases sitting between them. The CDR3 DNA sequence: TGTGCCACCAGCAGAGAGGGTTATGGCTACACCTTC. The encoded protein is CATSREGYGYTF. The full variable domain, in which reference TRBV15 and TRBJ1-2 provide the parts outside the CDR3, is DAMVIQNPRYQVTQFGKPVTLSCSQTLNHNVMYWYQQKSSQAPKLLFHYYDKDFNNEADTPDNFQSRRPNTSFCFLDIRSPGLGDTAMYLCATSREGYGYTFGSGTRLTVV.

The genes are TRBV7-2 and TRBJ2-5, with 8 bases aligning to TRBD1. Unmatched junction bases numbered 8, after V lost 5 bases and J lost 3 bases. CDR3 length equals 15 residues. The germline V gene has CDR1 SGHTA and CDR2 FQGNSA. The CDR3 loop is CASSESGQGKETQYF. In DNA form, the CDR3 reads TGTGCCAGCAGCGAAAGTGGACAGGGAAAAGAGACCCAGTACTTC. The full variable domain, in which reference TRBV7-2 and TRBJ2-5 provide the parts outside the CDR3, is GAGVSQSPSNKVTEKGKDVELRCDPISGHTALYWYRQSLGQGLEFLIYFQGNSAPDKSGLPSDRFSAERTGGSVSTLTIQRTQQEDSAVYLCASSESGQGKETQYFGPGTRLLVL.

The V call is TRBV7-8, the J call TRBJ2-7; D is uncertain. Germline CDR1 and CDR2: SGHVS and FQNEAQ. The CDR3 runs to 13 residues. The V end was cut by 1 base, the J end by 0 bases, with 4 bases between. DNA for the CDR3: TGTGCCAGCAGCTTAGTGGCCTCCTACGAGCAGTACTTC. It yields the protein CASSLVASYEQYF.

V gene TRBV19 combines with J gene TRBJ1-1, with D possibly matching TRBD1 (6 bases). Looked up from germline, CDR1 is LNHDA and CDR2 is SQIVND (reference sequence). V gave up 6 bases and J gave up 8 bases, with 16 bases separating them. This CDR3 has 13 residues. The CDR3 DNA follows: TGTGCCAGTAGCACAGTCACAGGGTGGGAAGCTTTCTTT. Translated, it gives CASSTVTGWEAFF.

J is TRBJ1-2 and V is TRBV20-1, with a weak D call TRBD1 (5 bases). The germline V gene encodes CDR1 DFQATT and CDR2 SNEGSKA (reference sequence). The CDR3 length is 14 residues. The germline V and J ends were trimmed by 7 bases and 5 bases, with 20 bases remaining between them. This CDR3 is CSVLDSAGRYGYTF. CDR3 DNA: TGCAGTGTTCTAGATTCTGCAGGGAGGTATGGCTACACCTTC.

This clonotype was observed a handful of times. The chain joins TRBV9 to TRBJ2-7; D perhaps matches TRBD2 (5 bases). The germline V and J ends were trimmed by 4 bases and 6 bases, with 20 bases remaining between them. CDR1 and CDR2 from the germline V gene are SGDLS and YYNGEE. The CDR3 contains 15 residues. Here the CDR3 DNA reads TGTGCCAGCAGCCCCACATTCACGGGGTCGGTCGAGCAGTACTTC. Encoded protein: CASSPTFTGSVEQYF.

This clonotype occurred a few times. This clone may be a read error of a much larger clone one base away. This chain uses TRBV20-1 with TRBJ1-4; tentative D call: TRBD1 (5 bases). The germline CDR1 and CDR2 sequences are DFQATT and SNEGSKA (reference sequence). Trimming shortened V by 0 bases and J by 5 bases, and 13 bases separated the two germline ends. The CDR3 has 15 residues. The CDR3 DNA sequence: TGCAGTGCTAGAGATACGGGACTGTCAAATGAAAAACTGTTTTTT. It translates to CSARDTGLSNEKLFF.

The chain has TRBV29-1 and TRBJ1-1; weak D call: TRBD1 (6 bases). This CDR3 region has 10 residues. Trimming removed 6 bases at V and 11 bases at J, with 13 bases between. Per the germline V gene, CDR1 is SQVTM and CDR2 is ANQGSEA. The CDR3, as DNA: TGCAGCGTGTACAGGGTTGCGGCTTTCTTT. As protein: CSVYRVAAFF.

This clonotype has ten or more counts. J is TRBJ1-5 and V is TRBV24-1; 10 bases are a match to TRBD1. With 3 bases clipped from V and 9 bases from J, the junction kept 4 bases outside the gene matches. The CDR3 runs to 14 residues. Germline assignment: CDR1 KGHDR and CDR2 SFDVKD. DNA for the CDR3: TGTGCCACCAGTGATGGACAGGGGGATTGGCCCCAGCATTTT. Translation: CATSDGQGDWPQHF.

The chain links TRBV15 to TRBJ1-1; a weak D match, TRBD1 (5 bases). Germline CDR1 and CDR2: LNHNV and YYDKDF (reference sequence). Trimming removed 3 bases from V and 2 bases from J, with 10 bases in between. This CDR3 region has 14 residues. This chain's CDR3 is CATSRGGDNTEAFF. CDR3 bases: TGTGCCACCAGCAGGGGGGGGGACAACACTGAAGCTTTCTTT. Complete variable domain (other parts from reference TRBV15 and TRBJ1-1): DAMVIQNPRYQVTQFGKPVTLSCSQTLNHNVMYWYQQKSSQAPKLLFHYYDKDFNNEADTPDNFQSRRPNTSFCFLDIRSPGLGDTAMYLCATSRGGDNTEAFFGQGTRLTVV.

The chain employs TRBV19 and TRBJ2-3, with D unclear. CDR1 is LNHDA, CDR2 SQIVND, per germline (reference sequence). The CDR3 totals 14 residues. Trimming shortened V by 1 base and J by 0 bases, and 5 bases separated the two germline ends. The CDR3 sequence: CASSIGTSTDTQYF. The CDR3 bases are TGTGCCAGTAGTATAGGAACTAGCACAGATACGCAGTATTTT.

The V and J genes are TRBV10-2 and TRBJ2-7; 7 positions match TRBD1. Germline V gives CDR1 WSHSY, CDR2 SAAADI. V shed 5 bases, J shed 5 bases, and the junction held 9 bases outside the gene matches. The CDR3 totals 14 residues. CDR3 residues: CASSLDRPKDEQYF. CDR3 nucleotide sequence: TGCGCCAGCAGTCTGGACAGGCCGAAGGACGAGCAGTACTTC.

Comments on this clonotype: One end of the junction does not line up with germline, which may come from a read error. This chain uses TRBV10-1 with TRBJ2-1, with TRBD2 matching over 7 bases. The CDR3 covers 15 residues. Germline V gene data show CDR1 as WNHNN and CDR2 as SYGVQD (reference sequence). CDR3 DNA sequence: TGCGCCAGCAGTGAGTCGGGGGGGGTGAACAATGAGCCGTTTTTC. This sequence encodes CASSESGGVNNEPFF.

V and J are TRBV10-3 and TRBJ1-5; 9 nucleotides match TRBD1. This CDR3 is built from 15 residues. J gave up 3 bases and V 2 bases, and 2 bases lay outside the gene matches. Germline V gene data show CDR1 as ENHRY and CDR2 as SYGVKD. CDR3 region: CAISEGTGYNQPQHF. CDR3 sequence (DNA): TGTGCCATCAGTGAGGGGACAGGGTACAATCAGCCCCAGCATTTT.

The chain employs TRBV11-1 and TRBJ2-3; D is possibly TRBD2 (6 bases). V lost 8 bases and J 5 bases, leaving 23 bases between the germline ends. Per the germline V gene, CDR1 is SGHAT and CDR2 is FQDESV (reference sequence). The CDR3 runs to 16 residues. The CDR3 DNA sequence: TGTGCCAGCTCTAAGGAGGCGGGGTTTACTGGAGATACGCAGTATTTT. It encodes CASSKEAGFTGDTQYF.

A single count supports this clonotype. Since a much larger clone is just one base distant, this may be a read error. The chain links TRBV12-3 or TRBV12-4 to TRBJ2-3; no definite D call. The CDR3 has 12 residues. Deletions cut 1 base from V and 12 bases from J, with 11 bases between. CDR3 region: CASSLDSLIQYF. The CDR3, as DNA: TGTGCCAGCAGTTTAGACTCCTTGATACAGTATTTT.

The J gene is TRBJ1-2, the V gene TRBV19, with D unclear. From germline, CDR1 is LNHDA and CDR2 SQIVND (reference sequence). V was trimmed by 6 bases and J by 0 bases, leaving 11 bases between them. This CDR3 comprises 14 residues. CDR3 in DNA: TGTGCCAGTAGCGCGTGGGGAGCTAACTATGGCTACACCTTC. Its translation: CASSAWGANYGYTF.

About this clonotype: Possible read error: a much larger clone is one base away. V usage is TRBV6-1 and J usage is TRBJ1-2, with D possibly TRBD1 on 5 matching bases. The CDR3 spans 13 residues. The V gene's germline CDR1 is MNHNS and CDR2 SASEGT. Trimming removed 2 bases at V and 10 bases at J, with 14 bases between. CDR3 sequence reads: CASSERGWLDYTF. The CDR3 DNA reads TGTGCCAGCAGTGAACGGGGGTGGTTGGACTACACCTTC.